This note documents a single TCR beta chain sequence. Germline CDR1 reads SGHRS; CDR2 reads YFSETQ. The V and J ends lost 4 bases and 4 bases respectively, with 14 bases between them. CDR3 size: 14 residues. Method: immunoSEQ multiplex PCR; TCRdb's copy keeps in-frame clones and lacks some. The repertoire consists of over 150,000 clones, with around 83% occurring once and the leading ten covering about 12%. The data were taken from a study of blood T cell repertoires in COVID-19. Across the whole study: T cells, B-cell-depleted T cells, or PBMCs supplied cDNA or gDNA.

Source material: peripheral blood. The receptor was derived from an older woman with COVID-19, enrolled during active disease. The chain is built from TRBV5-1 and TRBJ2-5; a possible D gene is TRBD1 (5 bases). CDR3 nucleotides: TGCGCCAGCAGCAGTCGACAGAATGGAGAGACCCAGTACTTC. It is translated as CASSSRQNGETQYF.